This T cell receptor (beta chain) appears in the sequencing data of a study of T cells in Graves' hyperthyroidism and ophthalmopathy. Study results and limitations: The model predicted ophthalmopathy a median roughly six months before onset.

CDR1 is MNHNS, CDR2 SASEGT, per germline. The CDR3 loop spans 13 amino acids. V lost 8 bases and J lost 1, with 12 bases in between. The blood sample predates any ophthalmopathy symptoms, coming from first hyperthyroidism diagnosis. This sample holds PBMCs from approximately 9 ml fresh peripheral blood. This clonotype was seen many times. Its antigen is unidentified. RNA transcripts yielded amplified TCR beta CDR3 regions. During a first-round RT-PCR of the TCR CDR3, the HTBI primer set was used. Using its own MiXCR run on the multiplex PCR reads, TCRdb lists one record per CDR3 protein. Among roughly 290,000 distinct CDR3 sequences listed, about an eighth were seen once.

This sequence was found in a young woman with Graves' hyperthyroidism that later progressed to Graves' ophthalmopathy. The sequenced material came from blood. The chain joins TRBV6-1 to TRBJ2-7, with D uncertain. The CDR3 spells CASGDQTSYEQYF. The CDR3 DNA sequence: TGTGCCAGCGGAGACCAGACATCCTACGAGCAGTACTTC.